These 9 T cell receptor beta chains were all obtained from the same sample, sequenced in a study of control samples from healthy donors and cancer patients. Using immunoSEQ multiplex PCR, the repertoire was profiled, and TCRdb retains in-frame clones only, with some absent. Of some 140,000 clones listed, about nine tenths were seen once; the top ten hold 8.7%. The sample comprised blood. The receptors derive from a young woman in good health.

A single count supports this clone. The J gene is TRBJ2-2, the V gene TRBV19; D is perhaps TRBD2 (5 bases). This CDR3 region has 16 residues. Germline V lookup: CDR1 LNHDA, CDR2 SQIVND (reference sequence). V lost 8 bases and J lost 2, with 18 bases in between. The CDR3 spells CASAAPRTLNTGELFF. CDR3 nucleotides: TGTGCCAGTGCCGCCCCTAGGACTCTAAACACCGGGGAGCTGTTTTTT.

The rearrangement links TRBV30 to TRBJ1-1; D possibly corresponds to TRBD1 (6 bases). Germline V gene data show CDR1 as GTSNPN and CDR2 as SVGIG (reference sequence). V was clipped by 2 bases and J by 2 bases, with 12 bases between them. The CDR3 covers 14 residues. DNA of the CDR3: TGTGCCTGGAGTTACTACAGGGACAACACTGAAGCTTTCTTT. It encodes CAWSYYRDNTEAFF.

The table lists this clone with a few counts. The chain is built from TRBV14 and TRBJ2-1; tentative D call: TRBD2 (5 bases). Trimming removed 2 bases at V and 2 bases at J, with 19 bases between. This CDR3 comprises 18 residues. CDR1 is SGHDN and CDR2 is FVKESK in the germline V gene. In DNA form, the CDR3 reads TGTGCCAGCAGCCAAAGACGGTCCTGGGAGCTCCCCTACAATGAGCAGTTCTTC. Its translation: CASSQRRSWELPYNEQFF.

V gene TRBV7-9 combines with J gene TRBJ1-1; D is undetermined. Germline V gene data show CDR1 as SEHNR and CDR2 as FQNEAQ (reference sequence). V was cut by 1 base and J by 3 bases, with 9 bases left in between. The CDR3 runs to 14 residues. Here the CDR3 reads CASSLGVFDTEAFF. CDR3 nucleotides: TGTGCCAGCAGCTTAGGGGTTTTCGACACTGAAGCTTTCTTT.

V gene TRBV15 combines with J gene TRBJ2-7; 7 nucleotides match TRBD2. CDR3 length: 14 amino acids. The ends lost 5 bases at V and 4 bases at J; junction bases unmatched: 8. CDR1 LNHNV and CDR2 YYDKDF come from the germline V gene (reference sequence). In nucleotides, the CDR3 is TGTGCCACCAGCGGGAGCGGGACCCTTTACGAGCAGTACTTC. This gives the protein CATSGSGTLYEQYF. The variable domain in full, completed from reference TRBV15 and TRBJ2-7, reads DAMVIQNPRYQVTQFGKPVTLSCSQTLNHNVMYWYQQKSSQAPKLLFHYYDKDFNNEADTPDNFQSRRPNTSFCFLDIRSPGLGDTAMYLCATSGSGTLYEQYFGPGTRLTVT.

This clone was detected only a few times. The V call is TRBV5-1, the J call TRBJ2-1; 10 positions agree with TRBD2. V lost 6 bases, J lost 2 bases, and 8 bases stayed unmatched. CDR3 size: 16 residues. The germline V gene has CDR1 SGHRS and CDR2 YFSETQ. Here the CDR3 reads CASNLAGAFAYNEQFF. The CDR3 nucleotides read TGCGCCAGCAACCTAGCGGGAGCTTTCGCCTACAATGAGCAGTTCTTC.

This chain connects TRBV2 to TRBJ2-1, with 9 positions matching TRBD1. The CDR3 length is 14 residues. The ends lost 3 bases at V and 8 bases at J; junction bases unmatched: 5. Looked up from germline, CDR1 is SNHLY and CDR2 is FYNNEI. The CDR3 DNA follows: TGTGCCAGCAGTGAGGGGACAGGGTATGATGAGCAGTTCTTC. It yields the protein CASSEGTGYDEQFF.

CDR3: CASTPGQDYEQYF. The CDR3 DNA sequence: TGTGCCAGCACCCCGGGACAGGACTACGAGCAGTACTTC. This chain uses TRBV2 with TRBJ2-7; 8 bases line up with TRBD1. Germline V CDR1 and CDR2: SNHLY, FYNNEI. The CDR3 runs to 13 residues. The V segment lost 7 bases and the J segment 3 bases; nucleotides outside the gene matches: 5.

The rearrangement links TRBV5-1 to TRBJ1-1, with unresolved D. Germline V gene sequence: CDR1 SGHRS, CDR2 YFSETQ. Trimming took 5 bases from V and 2 from J, leaving 13 bases between them. There are 14 residues in the CDR3. DNA for the CDR3: TGCGCCAGCAGGAAGGGAATAGATAACACTGAAGCTTTCTTT. It specifies CASRKGIDNTEAFF.